This TCR beta chain was obtained from a study of technical replicates of blood from several donors. Germline CDR1 MDHEN, CDR2 SYDVKM. The CDR3 runs 13 residues. V dropped 3 bases and J dropped 4 bases, with 7 bases sitting between them. Some clones are missing from TCRdb's copy, which holds only in-frame ones; the method was immunoSEQ multiplex PCR. The profile shows tens of thousands of clones, around 94% of them singletons. V gene TRBV28 combines with J gene TRBJ1-5; the D is unclear. The origin of this receptor is a human donor in good health. Sequencing was done on a sample of T cells isolated from PBMCs. As DNA, the CDR3 is TGTGCCAGCAGTTTTGGCGGAAATCAGCCCCAGCATTTT. It yields the protein CASSFGGNQPQHF.